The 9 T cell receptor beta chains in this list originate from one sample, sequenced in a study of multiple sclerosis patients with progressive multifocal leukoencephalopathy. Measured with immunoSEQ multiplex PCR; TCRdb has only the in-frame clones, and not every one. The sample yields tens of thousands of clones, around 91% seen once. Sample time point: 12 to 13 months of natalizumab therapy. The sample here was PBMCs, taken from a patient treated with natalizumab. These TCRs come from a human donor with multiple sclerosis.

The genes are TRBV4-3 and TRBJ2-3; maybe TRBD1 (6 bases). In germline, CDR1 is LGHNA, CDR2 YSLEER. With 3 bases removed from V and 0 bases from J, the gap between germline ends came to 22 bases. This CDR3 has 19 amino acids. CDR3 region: CASSQDRWGRTPSTDTQYF. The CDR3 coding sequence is TGCGCCAGCAGCCAGGACAGATGGGGGCGGACCCCTAGCACAGATACGCAGTATTTT.

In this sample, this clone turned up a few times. The CDR3 region is CASSPPGSGGNTGELFF. For the CDR3, the DNA is TGTGCCAGCAGTCCCCCTGGGAGCGGGGGGAACACCGGGGAGCTGTTTTTT. The chain joins TRBV5-4 to TRBJ2-2, with 8 positions matching TRBD2. From germline, CDR1 is SGHNT and CDR2 YYREEE (reference sequence). With 5 bases clipped from V and 1 base from J, the junction kept 10 bases outside the gene matches. The length of the CDR3 is 17 residues.

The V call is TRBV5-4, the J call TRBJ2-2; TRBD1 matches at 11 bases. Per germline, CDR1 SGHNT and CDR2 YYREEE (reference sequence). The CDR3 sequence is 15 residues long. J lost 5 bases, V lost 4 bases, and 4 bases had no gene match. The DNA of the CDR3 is TGTGCCAGCAGCCCGGGGACAGGGGGGACCGGGGAGCTGTTTTTT. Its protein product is CASSPGTGGTGELFF. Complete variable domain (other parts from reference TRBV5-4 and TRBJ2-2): ETGVTQSPTHLIKTRGQQVTLRCSSQSGHNTVSWYQQALGQGPQFIFQYYREEENGRGNFPPRFSGLQFPNYSSELNVNALELDDSALYLCASSPGTGGTGELFFGEGSRLTVL.

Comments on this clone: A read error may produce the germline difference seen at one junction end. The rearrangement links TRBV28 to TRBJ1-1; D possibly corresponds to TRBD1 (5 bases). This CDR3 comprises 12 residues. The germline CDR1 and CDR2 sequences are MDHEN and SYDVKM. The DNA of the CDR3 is TGTGCCAGCAGGACCACTGGGACTGATGCTTTCTTT. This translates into CASRTTGTDAFF.

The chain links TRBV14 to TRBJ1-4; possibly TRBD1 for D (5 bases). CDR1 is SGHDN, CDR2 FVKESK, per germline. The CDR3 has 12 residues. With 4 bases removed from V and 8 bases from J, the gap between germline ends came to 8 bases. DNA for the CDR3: TGTGCCAGCAGCCGATCAGGGGAAAAACTGTTTTTT. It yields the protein CASSRSGEKLFF.

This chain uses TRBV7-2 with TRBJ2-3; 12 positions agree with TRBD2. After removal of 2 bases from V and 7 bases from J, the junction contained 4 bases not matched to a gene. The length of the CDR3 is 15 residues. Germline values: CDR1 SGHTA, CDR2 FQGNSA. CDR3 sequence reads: CASSLSLAGGHTQYF. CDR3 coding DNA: TGTGCCAGCAGCTTAAGTCTAGCGGGGGGGCATACGCAGTATTTT.

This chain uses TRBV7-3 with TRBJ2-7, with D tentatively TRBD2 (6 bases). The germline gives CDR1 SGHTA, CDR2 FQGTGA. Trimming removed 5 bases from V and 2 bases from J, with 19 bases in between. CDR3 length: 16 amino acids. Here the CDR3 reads CASSPGPGLDTYEQYF. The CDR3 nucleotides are TGTGCCAGCAGCCCCGGGCCGGGACTCGATACCTACGAGCAGTACTTC.

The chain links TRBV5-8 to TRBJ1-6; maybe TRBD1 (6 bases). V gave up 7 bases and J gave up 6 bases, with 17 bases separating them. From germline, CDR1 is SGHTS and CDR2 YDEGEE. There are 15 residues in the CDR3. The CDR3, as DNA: TGTGCCAGCCGATTCGCGGGACACGTTAATTCACCCCTCCACTTT. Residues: CASRFAGHVNSPLHF.

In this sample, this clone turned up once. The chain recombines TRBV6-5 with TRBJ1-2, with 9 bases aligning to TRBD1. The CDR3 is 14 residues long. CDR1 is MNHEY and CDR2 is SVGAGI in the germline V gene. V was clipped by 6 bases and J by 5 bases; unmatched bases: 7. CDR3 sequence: CASRGQGRVYGYTF. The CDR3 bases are TGTGCCAGCAGAGGACAGGGGAGGGTGTATGGCTACACCTTC.